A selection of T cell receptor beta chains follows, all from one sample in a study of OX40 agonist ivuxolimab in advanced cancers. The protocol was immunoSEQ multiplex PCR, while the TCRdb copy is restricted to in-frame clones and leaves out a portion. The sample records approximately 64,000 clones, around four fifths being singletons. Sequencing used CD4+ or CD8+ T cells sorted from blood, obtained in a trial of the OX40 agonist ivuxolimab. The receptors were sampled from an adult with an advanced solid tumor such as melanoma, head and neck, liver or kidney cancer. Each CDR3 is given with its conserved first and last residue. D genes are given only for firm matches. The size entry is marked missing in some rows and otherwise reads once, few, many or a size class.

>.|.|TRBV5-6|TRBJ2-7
CASSPGASRDSPYEQYF
TGTGCCAGCAGCCCCGGGGCATCGCGTGACAGCCCCTACGAGCAGTACTTC
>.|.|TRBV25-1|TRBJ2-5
CASSEWGEETQYF
TGTGCCAGCAGTGAATGGGGGGAAGAGACCCAGTACTTC
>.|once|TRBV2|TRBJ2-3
CASSLLHSSTDTQYF
TGTGCCAGCAGTTTACTCCATTCTAGCACAGATACGCAGTATTTT
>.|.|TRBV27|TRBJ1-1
CASRWGGNTEAFF
TGTGCCAGCCGTTGGGGCGGGAACACTGAAGCTTTCTTT
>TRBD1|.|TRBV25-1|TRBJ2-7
CASSELRQGIYEQYF
TGTGCCAGCAGTGAATTAAGACAGGGAATCTACGAGCAGTACTTC
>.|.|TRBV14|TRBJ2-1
CASSLSRTVYNEQFF
TGTGCCAGCAGCTTATCCCGGACAGTTTACAATGAGCAGTTCTTC
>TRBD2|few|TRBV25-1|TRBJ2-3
CASSEYRTGGDRDTQYF
TGTGCCAGCAGTGAATACAGAACGGGAGGGGACCGGGATACGCAGTATTTT
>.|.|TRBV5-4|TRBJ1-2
CASSKDALRGSVEGYTF
TGTGCCAGCAGCAAGGACGCGCTAAGGGGGTCTGTGGAGGGCTACACCTTC
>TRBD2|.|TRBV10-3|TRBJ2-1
CAISPGLAGINNEQFF
TGTGCCATCAGCCCCGGACTAGCGGGGATCAACAATGAGCAGTTCTTC
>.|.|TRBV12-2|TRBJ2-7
CASRSKVSGLAGLWGQYEQYF
TGTGCAAGTCGCTCAAAGGTTTCGGGGCTAGCGGGACTGTGGGGGCAGTACGAGCAGTACTTC
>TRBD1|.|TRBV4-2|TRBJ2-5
CASSQGTGGGGTQYF
TGTGCCAGCAGCCAGGGGACAGGGGGTGGGGGGACCCAGTACTTC
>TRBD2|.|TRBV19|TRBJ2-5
CASSMGLADFQYF
TGTGCCAGTAGTATGGGACTAGCGGACTTCCAGTACTTC
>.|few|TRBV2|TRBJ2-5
CASNARVPSLETQYF
TGTGCCAGCAATGCCAGGGTGCCCTCCCTGGAGACCCAGTACTTC
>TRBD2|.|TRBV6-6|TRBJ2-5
CASSYGLEETQYF
TGTGCCAGCAGTTACGGACTAGAAGAGACCCAGTACTTC
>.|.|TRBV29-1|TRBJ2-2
CSVVEGGVTGELFF
TGCAGCGTTGTAGAGGGAGGAGTCACCGGGGAGCTGTTTTTT
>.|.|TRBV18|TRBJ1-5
CASSPSDRQPQHF
TGTGCCAGCTCACCGTCGGACCGACAACCCCAGCATTTT
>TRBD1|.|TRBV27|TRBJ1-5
CASSRQGLSNQPQHF
TGTGCCAGCAGTAGACAGGGCCTTAGCAATCAGCCCCAGCATTTT
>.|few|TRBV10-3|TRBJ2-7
CAISEPTEYEQYF
TGTGCCATCAGTGAGCCGACGGAGTACGAGCAGTACTTC
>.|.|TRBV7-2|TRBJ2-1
CASSFRSGSDEQFF
TGTGCCAGCAGCTTTAGGTCAGGGTCCGATGAGCAGTTCTTC
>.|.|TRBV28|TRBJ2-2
CASSRGGVPGELFF
TGTGCCAGCAGCCGGGGTGGGGTCCCCGGGGAGCTGTTTTTT